This T cell receptor (beta chain) emerged from a study of early T cells in non-severe SARS-CoV-2 infection. About the study: Whole-blood bulk RNA, unsorted, was sequenced, and chains were unpaired.

Study findings and constraints: Anti-spike CD8 responses were favored by VDJdb matching, which missed private and CD4 specificities.

Regarding this clonotype: The antigen remains undetermined.

Attachment of unique molecular identifiers to individual cDNA molecules was performed. TCRdb reprocessed the 5' RACE reads with MiXCR, giving one entry per CDR3 protein. The sample yields roughly 40,000 distinct CDR3 sequences, 9% to 15% seen once. Germline CDR1 and CDR2: LGHNA and YSLEER. The V end was cut by 3 bases, the J end by 6 bases, with 8 bases between. CDR3 length: 12 amino acids. The chain employs TRBV4-3 and TRBJ2-5; D perhaps matches TRBD2 (5 bases). This receptor was obtained from an adult who was a healthcare worker with PCR-confirmed SARS-CoV-2 infection or an uninfected control (not recorded which). The sample taken for sequencing was whole blood. The CDR3 region is CASSQDGKTQYF. The DNA for the CDR3 is TGCGCCAGCAGCCAGGACGGGAAGACCCAGTACTTC.